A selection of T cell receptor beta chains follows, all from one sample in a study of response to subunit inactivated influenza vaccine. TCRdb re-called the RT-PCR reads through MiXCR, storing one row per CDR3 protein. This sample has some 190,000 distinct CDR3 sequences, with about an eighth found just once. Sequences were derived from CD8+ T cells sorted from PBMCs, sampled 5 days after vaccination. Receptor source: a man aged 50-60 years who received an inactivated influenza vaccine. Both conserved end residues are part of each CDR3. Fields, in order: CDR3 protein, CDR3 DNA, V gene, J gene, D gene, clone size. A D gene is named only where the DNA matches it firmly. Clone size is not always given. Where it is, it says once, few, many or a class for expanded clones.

CDR3aa: CASSSPGLQETQYF
CDR3nt: TGTGCCAGCAGTTCCCCGGGACTTCAAGAGACCCAGTACTTC
v_gene: TRBV6-5
j_gene: TRBJ2-5
d_gene: NA
abundance: few

CDR3aa: CASSARDTLNYGYTF
CDR3nt: TGTGCCAGCAGCGCCCGGGACACGCTTAACTATGGCTACACCTTC
v_gene: TRBV7-9
j_gene: TRBJ1-2
d_gene: NA
abundance: NA

CDR3aa: CASSPGLAGASGELFF
CDR3nt: TGCGCCAGCAGTCCTGGACTAGCGGGGGCCAGTGGGGAGCTGTTTTTT
v_gene: TRBV10-1
j_gene: TRBJ2-2
d_gene: TRBD2
abundance: few

CDR3aa: CASSPRLAGVWEQYF
CDR3nt: TGTGCCAGCAGTCCAAGACTAGCGGGAGTGTGGGAGCAGTACTTC
v_gene: TRBV28
j_gene: TRBJ2-7
d_gene: TRBD2
abundance: many

CDR3aa: CASSLYGVNQGGNEQFF
CDR3nt: TGTGCCAGCAGTTTGTATGGGGTAAATCAGGGGGGGAATGAGCAGTTCTTC
v_gene: TRBV12-3/TRBV12-4
j_gene: TRBJ2-1
d_gene: NA
abundance: many

CDR3aa: CASSPELAIETQYF
CDR3nt: TGTGCCAGCAGTCCCGAGTTGGCCATCGAGACCCAGTACTTC
v_gene: TRBV12-3/TRBV12-4
j_gene: TRBJ2-5
d_gene: NA
abundance: NA

CDR3aa: CASSLSATLGYTF
CDR3nt: TGTGCCAGCAGCCTCTCCGCAACCTTGGGCTACACCTTC
v_gene: TRBV11-2
j_gene: TRBJ1-2
d_gene: NA
abundance: few

CDR3aa: CASNQPHRGGVEKLFF
CDR3nt: TGTGCCAGCAACCAACCACACAGGGGAGGGGTTGAAAAACTGTTTTTT
v_gene: TRBV6-1
j_gene: TRBJ1-4
d_gene: TRBD1
abundance: few

CDR3aa: CASSATSGRFYEQYF
CDR3nt: TGTGCCAGCAGTGCGACTAGCGGGAGATTCTACGAGCAGTACTTC
v_gene: TRBV2
j_gene: TRBJ2-7
d_gene: TRBD2
abundance: few

CDR3aa: CASGGQIQADTQYF
CDR3nt: TGTGCCAGCGGGGGGCAAATCCAGGCAGATACGCAGTATTTT
v_gene: TRBV2
j_gene: TRBJ2-3
d_gene: NA
abundance: NA

CDR3aa: CASSLRLAGVEDTDTQYF
CDR3nt: TGTGCCAGCAGTTTACGGCTAGCGGGTGTCGAGGACACAGATACGCAGTATTTT
v_gene: TRBV28
j_gene: TRBJ2-3
d_gene: TRBD2
abundance: once

CDR3aa: CASVGGAFIEQFF
CDR3nt: TGTGCCAGCGTCGGGGGGGCTTTTATTGAGCAGTTCTTC
v_gene: TRBV11-2
j_gene: TRBJ2-1
d_gene: TRBD2
abundance: NA

CDR3aa: CASSQADRKDEQYF
CDR3nt: TGCGCCAGCAGCCAAGCAGACAGGAAGGACGAGCAGTACTTC
v_gene: TRBV4-1
j_gene: TRBJ2-7
d_gene: NA
abundance: few

CDR3aa: CASSSGDYEQYF
CDR3nt: TGTGCCAGCAGTTCAGGGGATTACGAGCAGTACTTC
v_gene: TRBV6-5
j_gene: TRBJ2-7
d_gene: NA
abundance: NA

CDR3aa: CASSLARGGADWAFF
CDR3nt: TGTGCCAGCAGCTTAGCTCGAGGGGGGGCAGATTGGGCTTTCTTT
v_gene: TRBV7-8
j_gene: TRBJ1-1
d_gene: NA
abundance: few

CDR3aa: CSVEDEGNSGANVLTF
CDR3nt: TGCAGCGTTGAAGATGAGGGCAACTCTGGGGCCAACGTCCTGACTTTC
v_gene: TRBV29-1
j_gene: TRBJ2-6
d_gene: NA
abundance: many

CDR3aa: CASSQDPQGAGGELFF
CDR3nt: TGCGCCAGCAGCCAAGATCCCCAGGGGGCAGGCGGGGAGCTGTTTTTT
v_gene: TRBV4-3
j_gene: TRBJ2-2
d_gene: TRBD1
abundance: few

CDR3aa: CSVEEGETYGYTF
CDR3nt: TGCAGCGTTGAAGAGGGCGAAACTTATGGCTACACCTTC
v_gene: TRBV29-1
j_gene: TRBJ1-2
d_gene: NA
abundance: few

CDR3aa: CASSVAAGQATYGYTF
CDR3nt: TGTGCCAGCAGCGTAGCTGCGGGACAGGCTACATATGGCTACACCTTC
v_gene: TRBV9
j_gene: TRBJ1-2
d_gene: TRBD1
abundance: NA

CDR3aa: CASSQERDISYEQYF
CDR3nt: TGCGCCAGCAGCCAAGAACGGGACATCTCCTACGAGCAGTACTTC
v_gene: TRBV4-3
j_gene: TRBJ2-7
d_gene: NA
abundance: few

CDR3aa: CASSLGTVYQETQYF
CDR3nt: TGCGCCAGCAGCTTGGGGACAGTGTACCAAGAGACCCAGTACTTC
v_gene: TRBV5-1
j_gene: TRBJ2-5
d_gene: NA
abundance: many

CDR3aa: CAISEPAGGGNGQFF
CDR3nt: TGTGCCATCAGTGAGCCGGCGGGAGGGGGGAATGGGCAGTTCTTC
v_gene: TRBV10-3
j_gene: TRBJ2-1
d_gene: TRBD2
abundance: once

CDR3aa: CASSQEQYNEQFF
CDR3nt: TGCGCCAGCAGCCAAGAACAATACAATGAGCAGTTCTTC
v_gene: TRBV4-1
j_gene: TRBJ2-1
d_gene: NA
abundance: NA

CDR3aa: CASNQDRAGEQYF
CDR3nt: TGTGCCAGCAACCAGGACAGGGCGGGAGAGCAGTACTTC
v_gene: TRBV13
j_gene: TRBJ2-7
d_gene: TRBD1
abundance: many

CDR3aa: CASSLYPVGGGVEQYF
CDR3nt: TGTGCCAGCAGTTTATACCCTGTTGGGGGGGGAGTTGAGCAGTACTTC
v_gene: TRBV28
j_gene: TRBJ2-7
d_gene: TRBD2
abundance: NA

CDR3aa: CASSPGVTEAFF
CDR3nt: TGTGCCAGCAGCCCGGGGGTGACTGAAGCTTTCTTT
v_gene: TRBV7-6
j_gene: TRBJ1-1
d_gene: NA
abundance: many

CDR3aa: CASSQDDRVNTIYF
CDR3nt: TGCGCCAGCAGCCAAGATGATCGGGTAAACACCATATATTTT
v_gene: TRBV4-3
j_gene: TRBJ1-3
d_gene: NA
abundance: NA

CDR3aa: CASSQSYREQFF
CDR3nt: TGTGCCAGCAGCCAATCTTACCGCGAGCAGTTCTTC
v_gene: TRBV3-1
j_gene: TRBJ2-1
d_gene: NA
abundance: once

CDR3aa: CASNRLAGDLGNEQFF
CDR3nt: TGTGCCAGCAATCGACTAGCGGGAGACCTCGGGAATGAGCAGTTCTTC
v_gene: TRBV6-1
j_gene: TRBJ2-1
d_gene: TRBD2
abundance: NA

CDR3aa: CASSLVQTYEQYF
CDR3nt: TGTGCCAGCAGCTTAGTGCAGACCTACGAGCAGTACTTC
v_gene: TRBV7-9
j_gene: TRBJ2-7
d_gene: NA
abundance: NA

CDR3aa: CASSVGAGTTYEQYF
CDR3nt: TGTGCCAGCAGCGTGGGAGCCGGGACAACCTACGAGCAGTACTTC
v_gene: TRBV9
j_gene: TRBJ2-7
d_gene: NA
abundance: NA

CDR3aa: CASSQEPTGYNEQFF
CDR3nt: TGCGCCAGCAGCCAGGAGCCGACAGGTTACAATGAGCAGTTCTTC
v_gene: TRBV4-1
j_gene: TRBJ2-1
d_gene: NA
abundance: few

CDR3aa: CASSAPGETQYF
CDR3nt: TGTGCCAGCAGCGCCCCCGGAGAGACCCAGTACTTC
v_gene: TRBV7-9
j_gene: TRBJ2-5
d_gene: NA
abundance: few

CDR3aa: CASSVEGRSKNIQYF
CDR3nt: TGTGCCAGCAGCGTAGAGGGCAGGAGCAAAAACATTCAGTACTTC
v_gene: TRBV9
j_gene: TRBJ2-4
d_gene: NA
abundance: few

CDR3aa: CASSLPPGASGGGEQFF
CDR3nt: TGTGCCAGCAGTCTGCCCCCCGGGGCTAGCGGGGGTGGTGAGCAGTTCTTC
v_gene: TRBV12-3/TRBV12-4
j_gene: TRBJ2-1
d_gene: TRBD2
abundance: few

CDR3aa: CASSGPGPHSLGTDTQYF
CDR3nt: TGTGCCAGCAGTGGGCCGGGACCTCACTCATTGGGCACAGATACGCAGTATTTT
v_gene: TRBV28
j_gene: TRBJ2-3
d_gene: NA
abundance: few

CDR3aa: CSVESNPEVYNEQFF
CDR3nt: TGCAGCGTTGAATCGAATCCCGAGGTGTACAATGAGCAGTTCTTC
v_gene: TRBV29-1
j_gene: TRBJ2-1
d_gene: NA
abundance: few

CDR3aa: CASRASTSGDSYNEQFF
CDR3nt: TGCGCCAGCAGGGCTTCAACGTCAGGGGACTCTTACAATGAGCAGTTCTTC
v_gene: TRBV23-1
j_gene: TRBJ2-1
d_gene: NA
abundance: NA

CDR3aa: CASSYNLRGGRQDTQYF
CDR3nt: TGTGCCAGCAGCTACAACCTTCGGGGGGGCCGGCAAGATACGCAGTATTTT
v_gene: TRBV5-6
j_gene: TRBJ2-3
d_gene: TRBD2
abundance: few

CDR3aa: CASSSSGRVTGELFF
CDR3nt: TGTGCCAGCAGTTCTAGCGGGAGGGTCACCGGGGAGCTGTTTTTT
v_gene: TRBV6-5
j_gene: TRBJ2-2
d_gene: TRBD2
abundance: few

CDR3aa: CASSTTGDYGYTF
CDR3nt: TGTGCCAGCAGTACTACAGGGGACTATGGCTACACCTTC
v_gene: TRBV6-2/TRBV6-3
j_gene: TRBJ1-2
d_gene: TRBD1
abundance: few

CDR3aa: CSARVGLAADPSQETQYF
CDR3nt: TGCAGTGCTAGAGTGGGACTAGCGGCCGACCCAAGCCAAGAGACCCAGTACTTC
v_gene: TRBV20-1
j_gene: TRBJ2-5
d_gene: TRBD2
abundance: NA

CDR3aa: CASSLLPGAAGELFF
CDR3nt: TGTGCCAGCAGTTTGTTGCCGGGGGCAGCCGGGGAGCTGTTTTTT
v_gene: TRBV12-3/TRBV12-4
j_gene: TRBJ2-2
d_gene: NA
abundance: few

CDR3aa: CASRSSTGPYEQYF
CDR3nt: TGTGCCAGCAGAAGCTCGACAGGGCCCTACGAGCAGTACTTC
v_gene: TRBV28
j_gene: TRBJ2-7
d_gene: TRBD1
abundance: NA

CDR3aa: CASSPGTGIDLETQYF
CDR3nt: TGTGCCAGCAGTCCCGGGACGGGGATAGATTTGGAGACCCAGTACTTC
v_gene: TRBV12-3/TRBV12-4
j_gene: TRBJ2-5
d_gene: NA
abundance: NA

CDR3aa: CASSTIPINTGELFF
CDR3nt: TGTGCCAGCAGTACCATACCGATAAACACCGGGGAGCTGTTTTTT
v_gene: TRBV27
j_gene: TRBJ2-2
d_gene: NA
abundance: few

CDR3aa: CASSRGQSFPGELFF
CDR3nt: TGTGCCAGCAGCCGGGGGCAGTCCTTTCCCGGGGAGCTGTTTTTT
v_gene: TRBV2
j_gene: TRBJ2-2
d_gene: NA
abundance: NA

CDR3aa: CASSYSPRESGSLTDTQYF
CDR3nt: TGTGCCAGCAGTTACTCCCCGCGGGAAAGCGGGAGTTTGACAGATACGCAGTATTTT
v_gene: TRBV6-5
j_gene: TRBJ2-3
d_gene: TRBD2
abundance: few

CDR3aa: CASSLQGGALPQYF
CDR3nt: TGTGCCAGCAGTTTACAGGGTGGCGCCCTTCCGCAGTATTTT
v_gene: TRBV12-3/TRBV12-4
j_gene: TRBJ2-3
d_gene: NA
abundance: few

CDR3aa: CASSQDRVLVGRSTDTQYF
CDR3nt: TGCGCCAGCAGCCAAGATCGTGTTCTCGTCGGGAGGAGCACAGATACGCAGTATTTT
v_gene: TRBV4-3
j_gene: TRBJ2-3
d_gene: TRBD2
abundance: few

CDR3aa: CAISESVYNEQFF
CDR3nt: TGTGCCATCAGTGAGTCGGTCTACAATGAGCAGTTCTTC
v_gene: TRBV10-3
j_gene: TRBJ2-1
d_gene: NA
abundance: NA

CDR3aa: CASSPRDKSYEQYF
CDR3nt: TGTGCCAGCAGCCCCCGGGACAAGTCCTACGAGCAGTACTTC
v_gene: TRBV7-9
j_gene: TRBJ2-7
d_gene: NA
abundance: few

CDR3aa: CASSSDRGDTDTQYF
CDR3nt: TGTGCCAGCAGTTCGGACAGGGGAGACACAGATACGCAGTATTTT
v_gene: TRBV28
j_gene: TRBJ2-3
d_gene: TRBD1
abundance: NA

CDR3aa: CASSLGQSPGYGYTF
CDR3nt: TGTGCCAGCAGCCTCGGACAGAGTCCTGGCTATGGCTACACCTTC
v_gene: TRBV11-2
j_gene: TRBJ1-2
d_gene: NA
abundance: few